This passage covers 26 T cell receptor beta chains from one sample sequenced in a study of cytomegalovirus exposure and HLA in healthy donors. Both 60 Vbeta primers and 13 Jbeta primers went into the PCR. TCRdb keeps only in-frame clones here, not all; method: immunoSEQ multiplex PCR. The sample has 200,000 or so clones, approximately 88% seen once. Sequenced input: PBMCs. These receptors originate from a boy aged 2-15 years in good health and CMV-seronegative.

This chain links TRBV7-6 with TRBJ2-7, with 7 positions matching TRBD2. Germline assignment: CDR1 SGHVS and CDR2 FNYEAQ. There are 15 residues in the CDR3. J gave up 2 bases and V 0 bases, and 4 bases lay outside the gene matches. The CDR3 region has the DNA TGTGCCAGCAGCTTAGCGCCCGGGGGGACCTACGAGCAGTACTTC. As protein: CASSLAPGGTYEQYF.

The CDR3 region is CASSPSGELFF. CDR3 nucleotide sequence: TGTGCCAGCAGCCCCTCCGGGGAGCTGTTTTTT. This sequence joins TRBV7-9 and TRBJ2-2; unclear D gene. The CDR3 spans 11 residues. Trimming pared 5 bases from V and 6 bases from J, leaving 4 bases between. Germline-derived CDR1 and CDR2 are SEHNR and FQNEAQ (reference sequence). Combining the CDR3 with reference TRBV7-9 and TRBJ2-2 gives the whole variable domain DTGVSQNPRHKITKRGQNVTFRCDPISEHNRLYWYRQTLGQGPEFLTYFQNEAQLEKSRLLSDRFSAERPKGSFSTLEIQRTEQGDSAMYLCASSPSGELFFGEGSRLTVL.

This clone is a singleton in its sample. For the CDR3, the DNA is TGTGCCTGGAGTGAAGGGACAGGGGCTTCACCCCTCCACTTT. The encoded protein is CAWSEGTGASPLHF. The chain has TRBV30 and TRBJ1-6, with TRBD1 matching 10 bases. CDR3 length equals 14 residues. The V gene's germline CDR1 is GTSNPN and CDR2 SVGIG (reference sequence). The trim removed 1 base at V and 9 bases at J, leaving 3 bases unmatched.

The gene calls are TRBV27 and TRBJ2-1; 9 bases are a match to TRBD1. The CDR3 is made up of 15 amino acids. Trimming took 6 bases from V and 8 from J; bases not matched to a gene: 11. Per the germline V gene, CDR1 is MNHEY and CDR2 is SMNVEV (reference sequence). The CDR3 loop reads CASRGRDRVFHEQFF. DNA for the CDR3: TGTGCCAGCAGGGGCCGGGACAGGGTTTTCCATGAGCAGTTCTTC.

The chain carries TRBV11-2 and TRBJ2-7; the D gene is possibly TRBD2 (5 bases). The CDR3 sequence is 12 residues long. Germline V gene data show CDR1 as SGHAT and CDR2 as FQNNGV. With 5 bases removed from V and 5 bases from J, the gap between germline ends came to 10 bases. CDR3 sequence (DNA): TGTGCCAGCAGCCTATTCGGGGACGAGCAGTACTTC. Its translation: CASSLFGDEQYF.

The gene calls are TRBV19 and TRBJ2-7; a weak D match, TRBD1 (6 bases). Germline assignment: CDR1 LNHDA and CDR2 SQIVND (reference sequence). The CDR3 runs to 13 residues. Between the trimmed V and J ends, which lost 5 bases and 6 bases, there was a span of 14 bases. CDR3 sequence: CASSPQGLGEQYF. In nucleotides, the CDR3 is TGTGCCAGTAGTCCACAGGGATTGGGCGAGCAGTACTTC. Based on the CDR3 plus reference TRBV19 and TRBJ2-7, the full variable domain is DGGITQSPKYLFRKEGQNVTLSCEQNLNHDAMYWYRQDPGQGLRLIYYSQIVNDFQKGDIAEGYSVSREKKESFPLTVTSAQKNPTAFYLCASSPQGLGEQYFGPGTRLTVT.

The rearrangement uses TRBV7-8 and TRBJ1-4, with D perhaps TRBD1 (6 bases). Germline CDR1 reads SGHVS; CDR2 reads FQNEAQ. Trimming removed 3 bases from V and 2 bases from J, with 10 bases in between. The CDR3 length is 15 residues. The CDR3 coding sequence is TGTGCCAGCAGCTTGTCAGGGGCCACTAATGAAAAACTGTTTTTT. Amino acid sequence: CASSLSGATNEKLFF.

The chain recombines TRBV4-2 with TRBJ2-7; TRBD2 agrees at 8 bases. Trimming cost V 2 bases and J 4 bases; bases outside gene matches: 7. Germline V gene sequence: CDR1 LGHNA, CDR2 YNFKEQ. This CDR3 has 15 residues. The CDR3 DNA follows: TGTGCCAGCAGCCAAATGGGCGGGGGGCCTTACGAGCAGTACTTC. Protein product: CASSQMGGGPYEQYF.

This clone was detected a few times. This rearrangement joins TRBV6-1 to TRBJ1-2; D is possibly TRBD1 (6 bases). Per the germline V gene, CDR1 is MNHNS and CDR2 is SASEGT. This CDR3 has 14 amino acids. The V and J ends lost 8 bases and 4 bases respectively, with 17 bases between them. The CDR3 spells CASPRGEGAYGYTF. The CDR3 bases are TGTGCCAGCCCAAGGGGGGAGGGTGCCTATGGCTACACCTTC.

The V gene is TRBV4-1, the J gene TRBJ2-7; the D is unclear. V gave up 4 bases and J gave up 3 bases, with 10 bases separating them. The CDR3 length is 13 residues. The germline gives CDR1 MGHRA, CDR2 YSYEKL. The CDR3, as DNA: TGCGCCAGCAGCCCCAGTCTAGACTACGAGCAGTACTTC. This codes for CASSPSLDYEQYF.

Only one count was recorded for this clone. The V gene is TRBV6-5, the J gene TRBJ2-3; 11 bases are shared with TRBD2. Per the germline V gene, CDR1 is MNHEY and CDR2 is SVGAGI. V lost 7 bases to trimming and J lost 4 bases; unmatched junction nucleotides: 7. This CDR3 is 15 amino acids long. In nucleotides, the CDR3 is TGTGCCAGCAACGTTCTAGCGGGGGGCTCAGATACGCAGTATTTT. Translation gives CASNVLAGGSDTQYF.

This clone was seen more than once but under ten times. The J gene is TRBJ2-7, the V gene TRBV4-1, with D tentatively TRBD1 (6 bases). CDR3 length: 14 amino acids. The V and J ends lost 1 base and 7 bases respectively, with 14 bases between them. Germline-derived CDR1 and CDR2 are MGHRA and YSYEKL. CDR3 DNA sequence: TGCGCCAGCAGCCAAGTGGACAGCCTGGAGGAGCAGTACTTC. This codes for CASSQVDSLEEQYF.

The V and J genes are TRBV30 and TRBJ1-2, with a tentative D call TRBD1 (5 bases). The CDR3 consists of 12 residues. V dropped 4 bases and J dropped 6 bases, with 12 bases sitting between them. Germline loops: CDR1 GTSNPN, CDR2 SVGIG (reference sequence). CDR3 amino acids: CAWKGKGDGYTF. CDR3 bases: TGTGCCTGGAAGGGTAAAGGGGATGGCTACACCTTC.

The chain recombines TRBV27 with TRBJ2-1, with 13 bases fitting TRBD2. The germline CDR1 and CDR2 sequences are MNHEY and SMNVEV (reference sequence). V lost 7 bases and J lost 8; bases outside the gene matches: 11. The CDR3 has 16 residues. Here the CDR3 DNA reads TGTGCCAGCACCACGACTAGCGGGGGGCCTTGGGATGAGCAGTTCTTC. Amino acid sequence: CASTTTSGGPWDEQFF.

This chain uses TRBV30 with TRBJ1-1; a weak D match, TRBD1 (5 bases). The germline V gene encodes CDR1 GTSNPN and CDR2 SVGIG (reference sequence). The germline V and J ends were trimmed by 0 bases and 4 bases, with 9 bases remaining between them. This CDR3 is built from 13 residues. CDR3: CAWSVRRGTEAFF. The CDR3 region has the DNA TGTGCCTGGAGTGTACGTAGGGGCACTGAAGCTTTCTTT.

The gene calls are TRBV19 and TRBJ2-5, with 7 bases identical to TRBD1. V gave up 4 bases and J gave up 4 bases; unmatched junction bases: 9. CDR3 length equals 15 residues. Germline lookup yields CDR1 LNHDA and CDR2 SQIVND (reference sequence). In DNA form, the CDR3 reads TGTGCCAGTAGTACAGGGACAGATTCGAGAGAGACCCAGTACTTC. Translated: CASSTGTDSRETQYF. Variable domain in full (rest from reference TRBV19 and TRBJ2-5): DGGITQSPKYLFRKEGQNVTLSCEQNLNHDAMYWYRQDPGQGLRLIYYSQIVNDFQKGDIAEGYSVSREKKESFPLTVTSAQKNPTAFYLCASSTGTDSRETQYFGPGTRLLVL.

The rearrangement uses TRBV5-4 and TRBJ1-2; 7 bases match TRBD1. V dropped 4 bases and J dropped 7; count of bases not matched to a gene: 10. Germline V gene data show CDR1 as SGHNT and CDR2 as YYREEE (reference sequence). This CDR3 region has 14 residues. DNA for the CDR3: TGTGCCAGCAGCCAATACAGGGGATCGGTTGGCTACACCTTC. It encodes CASSQYRGSVGYTF.

This clone was seen a few times. The J gene is TRBJ1-3, the V gene TRBV11-2; no clear D gene. The V and J ends lost 5 bases and 3 bases respectively, with 11 bases between them. The CDR3 is 14 residues long. Germline-derived CDR1 and CDR2 are SGHAT and FQNNGV. For the CDR3, the DNA is TGTGCCAGCAGCCGTTTAGAGGGTGGAAACACCATATATTTT. Protein sequence: CASSRLEGGNTIYF. Filled out from reference TRBV11-2 and TRBJ1-3, the complete variable domain reads EAGVAQSPRYKIIEKRQSVAFWCNPISGHATLYWYQQILGQGPKLLIQFQNNGVVDDSQLPKDRFSAERLKGVDSTLKIQPAKLEDSAVYLCASSRLEGGNTIYFGEGSWLTVV.

This clone has a single count. V usage is TRBV6-4 and J usage is TRBJ2-1, with 7 bases that match TRBD1. The CDR3 covers 16 residues. The germline V gene encodes CDR1 MRHNA and CDR2 SNTAGT. V trimming: 2 bases; J trimming: 6 bases; junction bases outside the gene matches: 10. CDR3 sequence: CASSDRRQGTFNEQFF. In DNA form, the CDR3 reads TGTGCCAGCAGTGACCGCAGACAGGGCACTTTCAATGAGCAGTTCTTC.

CDR3 sequence: CASSLRAGPNYEQYF. CDR3 in DNA: TGCGCCAGCAGCTTGAGGGCAGGGCCGAACTACGAGCAGTACTTC. The chain couples TRBV5-1 to TRBJ2-7; D might be TRBD1 (5 bases). The V and J ends lost 1 base and 3 bases respectively, with 14 bases between them. This CDR3 comprises 15 residues. Per the germline V gene, CDR1 is SGHRS and CDR2 is YFSETQ.

This clone was counted once. This rearrangement joins TRBV5-6 to TRBJ1-3; 8 bases line up with TRBD1. The germline V gene has CDR1 SGHDT and CDR2 YYEEEE. The CDR3 is 17 amino acids. The junction had 17 bases not matched to a gene; V was cut back by 7 bases and J by 5 bases. The CDR3 loop is CASGETGDFWGRNTIYF. The CDR3 DNA follows: TGTGCCAGCGGGGAGACAGGGGACTTCTGGGGGAGAAACACCATATATTTT.

The chain is built from TRBV7-9 and TRBJ2-3, with 8 bases lining up with TRBD2. Trimming removed 3 bases from V and 2 bases from J; junction bases left unmatched: 4. Germline loops: CDR1 SEHNR, CDR2 FQNEAQ (reference sequence). The CDR3 consists of 15 residues. This CDR3 is CASSLTGGPTDTQYF. As DNA, the CDR3 is TGTGCCAGCAGCTTGACGGGGGGGCCCACAGATACGCAGTATTTT.

The CDR3 protein is CASLADTIYF. For the CDR3, the DNA is TGTGCCAGTCTCGCGGACACCATATATTTT. V usage is TRBV19 and J usage is TRBJ1-3, with D hard to call. From germline, CDR1 is LNHDA and CDR2 SQIVND (reference sequence). The CDR3 covers 10 residues. Trimming removed 8 bases at V and 8 bases at J, with 7 bases between.

The V and J genes are TRBV6-4 and TRBJ2-1; maybe TRBD1 (5 bases). The CDR3 totals 15 residues. CDR1 MRHNA and CDR2 SNTAGT come from the germline V gene. V lost 6 bases, J lost 5 bases, and 17 bases lay in between. CDR3 loop: CASRIQASGHNEQFF. For the CDR3, the DNA is TGTGCCAGCAGGATACAGGCCAGTGGACACAATGAGCAGTTCTTC.

V and J are TRBV27 and TRBJ2-1; 8 bases are a match to TRBD2. The trim removed 6 bases at V and 10 bases at J, leaving 14 bases unmatched. From germline, CDR1 is MNHEY and CDR2 SMNVEV (reference sequence). CDR3 length: 15 residues. The CDR3 sequence: CASSGLREGLQEQFF. CDR3 DNA sequence: TGTGCCAGCAGCGGCTTACGGGAGGGCCTGCAGGAGCAGTTCTTC.

The chain joins TRBV7-9 to TRBJ2-1, with 7 bases matching TRBD2. The CDR3 sequence is 14 residues long. The germline V gene has CDR1 SEHNR and CDR2 FQNEAQ (reference sequence). The junction had 6 bases not matched to a gene; V was cut back by 7 bases and J by 3 bases. This CDR3 is CASTASGGYNEQFF. CDR3 sequence (DNA): TGTGCCAGCACCGCGTCGGGAGGCTACAATGAGCAGTTCTTC.